This entry concerns a single TCR beta chain. This sample is drawn from a study of cytomegalovirus exposure and HLA in healthy donors. It was with 60 Vbeta and 13 Jbeta primers that the PCR ran. The protocol was immunoSEQ multiplex PCR, while the TCRdb copy is restricted to in-frame clones and leaves out a portion. The table records roughly 130,000 clones, 75% to 85% of them present only once. The CDR3 is made up of 15 amino acids. From germline, CDR1 is SGHRS and CDR2 YFSETQ. Trimming shortened V by 4 bases and J by 3 bases, and 17 bases separated the two germline ends. The source of this sequence is a male donor in good health and CMV-seropositive. The chain recombines TRBV5-1 with TRBJ2-7, with D possibly matching TRBD2 (5 bases). Sequencing was done on a sample of PBMCs. CDR3 in DNA: TGCGCCAGCAGCCGAGCCCCGAGCGGAAACTACGAGCAGTACTTC. This sequence encodes CASSRAPSGNYEQYF.